The entry below describes one T cell receptor beta chain. This sample is drawn from a study of blood T cell repertoires in COVID-19. Study details: T cells, B-cell-depleted T cells, or PBMCs supplied cDNA or gDNA.

This CDR3 has 13 residues. Between the trimmed V and J ends, which lost 7 bases and 8 bases, there was a span of 15 bases. Sequencing was performed with immunoSEQ multiplex PCR; in TCRdb, only in-frame clones are kept and a portion is missing. The sample lists roughly 320,000 clones; 85% were seen once. The sequenced material came from peripheral blood. The V call is TRBV12-3 or TRBV12-4, the J call TRBJ1-3; tentatively, D is TRBD1 (6 bases). This receptor was taken from a human donor in a cohort sampled during active COVID-19. The CDR3: CASMDSRFDTIYF. DNA for the CDR3: TGTGCCAGCATGGACAGTCGTTTTGACACCATATATTTT.